Listed below are T cell receptor beta chains from one sample, sequenced in a study of cytomegalovirus exposure and HLA in healthy donors. The method was immunoSEQ multiplex PCR; TCRdb's version includes in-frame clones alone and lacks a portion of them. The table shows roughly 150,000 clones, with approximately 79% occurring only once. Input material: PBMCs. The source of these receptors is a male donor in good health and CMV-seronegative. Both conserved end residues are part of each CDR3.

>TRBJ1-4|TRBV5-1
CASSLGQGATNEKLFF
>TRBJ1-2|TRBV5-5
CASSLAGGEGGYTF
>TRBJ2-2|TRBV7-9
CASSVPSSGRAVTGELFF
>TRBJ1-1|TRBV7-2
CASARAQGDTEAFF
>TRBJ1-4|TRBV19
CASSDRGLRGATNEKLFF
>TRBJ1-5|TRBV27
CASSSGYSNQPQHF
>TRBJ1-4|TRBV19
CASSVWQGNEKLFF
>TRBJ1-1|TRBV2
CASSALRGGTEAFF
>TRBJ2-5|TRBV7-6
CASSLGPNRAHQETQYF
>TRBJ1-1|TRBV9
CASSVAGRLNTEAFF
>TRBJ2-2|TRBV6-4
CASSEQGNTGELFF
>TRBJ2-5|TRBV2
CASSDPPAGVQETQYF
>TRBJ2-2|TRBV29-1
CSVEVAGEGTGELFF
>TRBJ2-7|TRBV6-6
CASSYGAGTYEQYF
>TRBJ2-1|TRBV7-2
CASSLVGVRDSVFF
>TRBJ2-5|TRBV4-1
CASSPRQSQETQYF
>TRBJ1-1|TRBV5-1
CASSLVLETGDGISTEAFF
>TRBJ2-7|TRBV7-8
CASSLAWASISYEQYF
>TRBJ1-5|TRBV6-1
CASSAVNQPQHF
>TRBJ2-7|TRBV27
CASSRDSYEQYF
>TRBJ2-2|TRBV6-5
CASKRGKNTGELFF
>TRBJ2-2|TRBV5-4
CASTATANTGELFF
>TRBJ1-1|TRBV6-6
CASSLRTGYTEAFF
>TRBJ2-1|TRBV5-1
CASSPAGQGYNEQFF
>TRBJ2-1|TRBV7-2
CASSQTGPYNEQFF
>TRBJ2-7|TRBV7-9
CASSLEAGYSSYEQYF
>TRBJ1-4|TRBV6-6
CASSYSPGQGNEKLFF
>TRBJ2-1|TRBV6-1
CASSASGGAYNKQFF
>TRBJ1-1|TRBV29-1
CSVARDLNTEAFF
>TRBJ1-3|TRBV5-6
CASSLTLRDTIYF
>TRBJ2-6|TRBV30
CAWSGDRGTNVLTF
>TRBJ2-3|TRBV7-9
CASSGGSSGRPTDTQYF
>TRBJ2-7|TRBV14
CASSPTGTLDYEQYF
>.|TRBV5-1
CASSLEGSGGRAGEQYF
>TRBJ1-4|TRBV4-2
CASSHDQGEKLFF
>TRBJ1-4|TRBV19
CASSRKGSTNEKLFF
>TRBJ1-3|TRBV30
CAWNLQGNTIYF
>TRBJ2-7|TRBV9
CASSPRLAPSSYEQYF
>TRBJ1-2|TRBV30
CAWSGGSYGYTF
>TRBJ1-5|TRBV21-1
CASTSRETGSNQPQHF
>TRBJ2-5|TRBV18
CASSPPSQQETQYF
>TRBJ1-2|TRBV27
CASRPGGTNYGYTF
>TRBJ1-3|TRBV30
CAWSVGRVRQGNTIYF
>TRBJ1-2|TRBV7-8
CASSLIHQEHNYGYTF
>TRBJ2-3|TRBV4-3
CASSQEGGSAITDTQYF
>TRBJ1-2|TRBV7-2
CASSLAGRVGGYTF
>TRBJ2-7|TRBV30
CAWSVGSLASYEQYF
>TRBJ2-3|TRBV5-1
CASSLASGGATDTQYF
>TRBJ1-2|TRBV7-2
CASSQGWTPTGGYTF
>TRBJ2-7|TRBV7-7
CASSLAGTTEQYF
>TRBJ2-7|TRBV11-2
CASTLASGTYEQYF
>TRBJ1-1|TRBV2
CASSILQKNTEAFF
>TRBJ2-3|TRBV5-4
CASSLGTGKPDTQYF
>TRBJ1-5|TRBV27
CASSLGSAGGRPQHF
>TRBJ2-3|TRBV7-9
CSSSPGADTQYF
>TRBJ1-2|TRBV7-6
CASSLAEAGRGGGYTF